This TCR beta chain was sequenced during a study of blood T cell repertoires in COVID-19. Whole-study context: Acute-phase and convalescent COVID-19 samples originated in the United States, Italy and Spain. From T cells, B-cell-depleted T cells, or PBMCs came the material, which was cDNA or gDNA.

How the authors handled the data: Estimates of nucleated cell counts were drawn from the amplification of reference gene primers. Libraries were prepared by immunoSEQ multiplex PCR; TCRdb keeps only in-frame clonotypes and omits some of them. V and J calls and clone size are given by that table; D and trimming were obtained from the DNA. The repertoire holds roughly 200,000 clones, with roughly 80% as singletons. V was shortened by 1 base and J by 5 bases, with 11 bases between the two germline ends. This CDR3 has 14 residues. Per the germline V gene, CDR1 is LGHDT and CDR2 is YNNKEL (reference sequence).

The TCR comes from a human donor in a cohort sampled during active COVID-19. This chain uses TRBV3-1 (or the pseudogene TRBV3-2) with TRBJ1-1; D remains ambiguous. Specimen: peripheral blood. The CDR3 DNA sequence: TGTGCCAGCAGCCAAGTTCGGAGGGATACTGAAGCTTTCTTT. As protein: CASSQVRRDTEAFF.